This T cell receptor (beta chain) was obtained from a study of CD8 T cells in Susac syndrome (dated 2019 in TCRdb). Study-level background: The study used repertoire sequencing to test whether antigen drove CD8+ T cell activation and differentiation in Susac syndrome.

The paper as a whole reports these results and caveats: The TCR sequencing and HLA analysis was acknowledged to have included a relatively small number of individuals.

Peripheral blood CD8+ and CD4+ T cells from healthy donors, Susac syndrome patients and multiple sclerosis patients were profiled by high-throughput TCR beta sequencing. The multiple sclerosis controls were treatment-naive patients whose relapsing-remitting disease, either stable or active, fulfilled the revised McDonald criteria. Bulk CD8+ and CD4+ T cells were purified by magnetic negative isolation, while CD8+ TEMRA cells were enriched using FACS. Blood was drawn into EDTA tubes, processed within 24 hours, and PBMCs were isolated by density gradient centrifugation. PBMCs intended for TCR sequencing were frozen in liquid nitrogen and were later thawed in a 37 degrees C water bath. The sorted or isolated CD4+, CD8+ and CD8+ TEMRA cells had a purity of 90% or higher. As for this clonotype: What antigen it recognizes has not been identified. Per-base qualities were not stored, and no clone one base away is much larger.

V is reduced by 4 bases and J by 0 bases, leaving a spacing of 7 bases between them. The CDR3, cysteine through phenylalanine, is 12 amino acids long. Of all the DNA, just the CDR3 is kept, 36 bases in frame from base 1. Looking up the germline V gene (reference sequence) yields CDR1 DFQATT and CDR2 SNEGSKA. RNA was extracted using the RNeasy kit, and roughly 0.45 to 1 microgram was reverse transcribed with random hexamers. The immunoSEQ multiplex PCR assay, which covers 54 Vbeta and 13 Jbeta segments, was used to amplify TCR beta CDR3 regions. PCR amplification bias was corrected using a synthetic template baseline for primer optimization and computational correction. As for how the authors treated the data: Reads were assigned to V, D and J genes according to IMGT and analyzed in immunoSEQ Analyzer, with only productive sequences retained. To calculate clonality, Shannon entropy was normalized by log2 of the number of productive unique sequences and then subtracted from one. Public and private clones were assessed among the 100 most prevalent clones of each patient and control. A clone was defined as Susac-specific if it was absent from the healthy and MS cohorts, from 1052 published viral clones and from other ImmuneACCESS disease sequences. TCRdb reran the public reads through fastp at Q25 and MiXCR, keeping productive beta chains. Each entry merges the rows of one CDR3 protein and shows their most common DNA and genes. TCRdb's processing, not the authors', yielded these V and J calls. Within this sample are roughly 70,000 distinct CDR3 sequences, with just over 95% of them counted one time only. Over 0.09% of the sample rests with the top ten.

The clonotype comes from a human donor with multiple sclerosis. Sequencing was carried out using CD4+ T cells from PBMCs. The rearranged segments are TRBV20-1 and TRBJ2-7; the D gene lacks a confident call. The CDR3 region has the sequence CSAKTGSYEQYF. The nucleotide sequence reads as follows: TGCAGTGCTAAAACGGGCTCCTACGAGCAGTACTTC.